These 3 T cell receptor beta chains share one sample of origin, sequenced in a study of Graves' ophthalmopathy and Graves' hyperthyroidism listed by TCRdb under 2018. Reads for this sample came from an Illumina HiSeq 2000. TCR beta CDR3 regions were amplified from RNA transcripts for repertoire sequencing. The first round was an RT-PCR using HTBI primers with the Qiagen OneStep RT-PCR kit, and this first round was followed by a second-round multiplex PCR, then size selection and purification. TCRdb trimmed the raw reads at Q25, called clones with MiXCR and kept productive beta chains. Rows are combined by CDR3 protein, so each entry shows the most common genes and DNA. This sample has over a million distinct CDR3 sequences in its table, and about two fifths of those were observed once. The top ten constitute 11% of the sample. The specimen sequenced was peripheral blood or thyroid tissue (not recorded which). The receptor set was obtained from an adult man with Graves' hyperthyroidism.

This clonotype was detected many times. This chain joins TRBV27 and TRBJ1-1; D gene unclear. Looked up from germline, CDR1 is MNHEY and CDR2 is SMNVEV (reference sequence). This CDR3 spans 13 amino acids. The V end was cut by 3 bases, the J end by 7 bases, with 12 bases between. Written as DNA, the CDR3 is TGTGCCAGCAGTTTCGCCAGGAGCAATGAAGCTTTCTTT. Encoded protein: CASSFARSNEAFF.

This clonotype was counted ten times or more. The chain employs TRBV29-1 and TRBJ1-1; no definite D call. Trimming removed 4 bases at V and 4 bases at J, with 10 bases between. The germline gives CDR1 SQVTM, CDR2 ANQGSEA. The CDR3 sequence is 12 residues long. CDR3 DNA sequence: TGCAGCGTTGGAGAGACGGGCACTGAAGCTTTCTTT. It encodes CSVGETGTEAFF.

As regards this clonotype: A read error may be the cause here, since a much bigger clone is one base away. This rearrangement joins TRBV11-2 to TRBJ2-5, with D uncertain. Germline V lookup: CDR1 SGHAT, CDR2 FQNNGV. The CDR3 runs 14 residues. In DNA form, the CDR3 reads TGTGCCAGCAGCTTGTACAAGTTTCAAGAGACCCAGTGCTTC. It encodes CASSLYKFQETQCF.